The rows below give T cell receptor beta chains drawn from one sample of a study of regulatory T cells in long-lasting Graves disease. TCRdb re-called the multiplex PCR reads through MiXCR, storing one row per CDR3 protein. The profile shows some 560,000 distinct CDR3 sequences, about 16% of them singletons. The same sample was also studied in work on T cells in Graves' hyperthyroidism and ophthalmopathy.

Sample: peripheral blood mononuclear cells (PBMCs), taken at new diagnosis, from a patient treated with antithyroid drugs. Receptor source: a woman aged 40 to 65 with Graves disease. Both conserved end residues are part of each CDR3. Each record gives: CDR3 DNA, CDR3 protein, J gene, CDR3 length, D gene, V gene, clone size. D genes are given only for firm matches. Only some rows state a clone size, as once, few, many or a class for expanded clones.

DNA: TGTGCCAGTAGTGGGGGGGACAAGAATCAGCCCCAGCATTTT; CDR3: CASSGGDKNQPQHF; J: TRBJ1-5; length: 14; D: NA; V: TRBV19; size: NA
DNA: TGTGCCAGCATGGGGGCTCTGAACACTGAAGCTTTCTTT; CDR3: CASMGALNTEAFF; J: TRBJ1-1; length: 13; D: NA; V: TRBV6-1; size: NA
DNA: TGCGCCAGCAGCTTTGAAATTGCAGAGCAGTTCTTC; CDR3: CASSFEIAEQFF; J: TRBJ2-1; length: 12; D: NA; V: TRBV5-1; size: few
DNA: TGCGCCAGCAGCCACCGACTAGCGGTCTCGGAAGAGACCCAGTACTTC; CDR3: CASSHRLAVSEETQYF; J: TRBJ2-5; length: 16; D: TRBD2; V: TRBV5-1; size: NA
DNA: TGTGCCAGCAGCCAAGTCCCCTCGTATGGGGGGATGCCCTACGAGCAGTACTTC; CDR3: CASSQVPSYGGMPYEQYF; J: TRBJ2-7; length: 18; D: NA; V: TRBV4-2; size: few
DNA: TGTGCCAGCAGTTTAGCGGCGGTGAATCAGCCCCAGCATTTT; CDR3: CASSLAAVNQPQHF; J: TRBJ1-5; length: 14; D: NA; V: TRBV12-3/TRBV12-4; size: many
DNA: TGTGCCACCAGTGATTGGTCCGGCGCCGGGGAGCTGTTTTTT; CDR3: CATSDWSGAGELFF; J: TRBJ2-2; length: 14; D: NA; V: TRBV24-1; size: few
DNA: TGTGCCAGCAAAAGGATGGGGACAGGGGAGTTTAATGGCTACACCTTC; CDR3: CASKRMGTGEFNGYTF; J: TRBJ1-2; length: 16; D: TRBD1; V: TRBV2; size: many
DNA: TGTGCCAGCAGCTTAGGAAGGTATACGACAGGGCGCACTGAAGCTTTCTTT; CDR3: CASSLGRYTTGRTEAFF; J: TRBJ1-1; length: 17; D: TRBD1; V: TRBV11-2; size: many
DNA: TGTGCCAGCAGCTATAGCGGATACTCCTACGAGCAGTGCTTC; CDR3: CASSYSGYSYEQCF; J: TRBJ2-7; length: 14; D: NA; V: TRBV7-2; size: NA
DNA: TGTGCCAGCCGTTTTATTGGACAGGGCTCAATGAACACTGAAGCTTTCTTT; CDR3: CASRFIGQGSMNTEAFF; J: TRBJ1-1; length: 17; D: TRBD1; V: TRBV3-1; size: many
DNA: TGTGCCAGCAGACGTCGGCAGGGGCAAGAGACCCAGTACTTC; CDR3: CASRRRQGQETQYF; J: TRBJ2-5; length: 14; D: NA; V: TRBV2; size: many
DNA: TGTGCCAGCAGCTTAGAAGGATTACAAGAGACCCAGTACTTC; CDR3: CASSLEGLQETQYF; J: TRBJ2-5; length: 14; D: NA; V: TRBV11-2; size: many
DNA: TGTGCCAGCAGCTTTGGCAGGGGAATCGGTCAGCCCCAGCATTTT; CDR3: CASSFGRGIGQPQHF; J: TRBJ1-5; length: 15; D: NA; V: TRBV7-2; size: few
DNA: TGTGCCGGCAGCAAAGGACAGGGTAATTACCAGCCCCAGCATTTT; CDR3: CAGSKGQGNYQPQHF; J: TRBJ1-5; length: 15; D: TRBD1; V: TRBV7-9; size: few
DNA: TGTGCCACCAGCAGAGATCGGCTTTTCTACGAGCAGTACTTC; CDR3: CATSRDRLFYEQYF; J: TRBJ2-7; length: 14; D: NA; V: TRBV15; size: NA
DNA: TGTGCCATCAGAACAGAGGGGACAGGGGGCCACGAGCAGTACTTC; CDR3: CAIRTEGTGGHEQYF; J: TRBJ2-7; length: 15; D: TRBD1; V: TRBV10-3; size: many
DNA: TGTGCCAGCAGTTTTTCGACAGGCTCGAACACTGAAGCTTTCTTT; CDR3: CASSFSTGSNTEAFF; J: TRBJ1-1; length: 15; D: NA; V: TRBV6-5; size: many
DNA: TGTGCCAGCACCTTGGGTGGGGGGCTCTACGAGCAGTACTTC; CDR3: CASTLGGGLYEQYF; J: TRBJ2-7; length: 14; D: NA; V: TRBV12-3/TRBV12-4; size: many
DNA: TGTGCCAGTACCATCGGGCAGGGGCCCCATCAGCCCCAGCATTTT; CDR3: CASTIGQGPHQPQHF; J: TRBJ1-5; length: 15; D: NA; V: TRBV19; size: NA
DNA: TGCAGTGCTAGGGATAAGACGGGGCCGGAAGAGACCCAGTACTTC; CDR3: CSARDKTGPEETQYF; J: TRBJ2-5; length: 15; D: NA; V: TRBV20-1; size: many
DNA: TGTGCCAGCTCACCACGACAGGGGAGCGATTCACCCCTCCACTTT; CDR3: CASSPRQGSDSPLHF; J: TRBJ1-6; length: 15; D: TRBD1; V: TRBV18; size: many
DNA: TGTGCCAGCAGTTTCCCCGGGACAGGGACCTACGAGCAGTACTTC; CDR3: CASSFPGTGTYEQYF; J: TRBJ2-7; length: 15; D: TRBD1; V: TRBV12-3/TRBV12-4; size: many
DNA: TGCGCCAGCAGTGAGTCTCCACACCTGAACACTGAAGCTTTCTTT; CDR3: CASSESPHLNTEAFF; J: TRBJ1-1; length: 15; D: NA; V: TRBV10-2; size: NA
DNA: TGTGCCAGCAGCCCGATTTCCGGGACAGGGCATACTGAAGCTTTCTTT; CDR3: CASSPISGTGHTEAFF; J: TRBJ1-1; length: 16; D: TRBD1; V: TRBV7-9; size: many
DNA: TGTGCCAGCAGCCAAGAGGGCCGTGGCTACACCTTC; CDR3: CASSQEGRGYTF; J: TRBJ1-2; length: 12; D: NA; V: TRBV3-1; size: many
DNA: TGTGCCAGCAGCTTAGTGGAGGCAGGGGAGAGTGAAGCTTTCTTT; CDR3: CASSLVEAGESEAFF; J: TRBJ1-1; length: 15; D: NA; V: TRBV7-9; size: NA
DNA: TGTGCCAGCAGCGTAGCGGGTTTCTCCACAGATACGCAGTATTTT; CDR3: CASSVAGFSTDTQYF; J: TRBJ2-3; length: 15; D: NA; V: TRBV9; size: NA
DNA: TGTGCCAGCAGCTTAAAAGCGGGGCAACCTCCCTACAATGAGCAGTTCTTC; CDR3: CASSLKAGQPPYNEQFF; J: TRBJ2-1; length: 17; D: TRBD2; V: TRBV7-6; size: few
DNA: TGTGCCAGCAGTTTTAGCAGGGGGGCTGAAGCTTTCTTT; CDR3: CASSFSRGAEAFF; J: TRBJ1-1; length: 13; D: TRBD1; V: TRBV12-3/TRBV12-4; size: many
DNA: TGTGCCAGCAGCCCGGGGGGGACAGTCTTCTCCTACAATGAGCAGTTCTTC; CDR3: CASSPGGTVFSYNEQFF; J: TRBJ2-1; length: 17; D: NA; V: TRBV11-2; size: many
DNA: TGTGCCAGCAGTTCTATCGTGATTGATAATTCACCCCTCCACTTT; CDR3: CASSSIVIDNSPLHF; J: TRBJ1-6; length: 15; D: NA; V: TRBV27; size: few
DNA: TGTGCCAGTAGTATAAACCCCGGCTACCAAGAGACCCAGTACTTC; CDR3: CASSINPGYQETQYF; J: TRBJ2-5; length: 15; D: NA; V: TRBV19; size: NA
DNA: TGCGCCAGCAGGGGCGGGGGATGGGACCTTCAGCAGTTCTTC; CDR3: CASRGGGWDLQQFF; J: TRBJ2-1; length: 14; D: TRBD2; V: TRBV5-1; size: many
DNA: TGTGCCACCAAGGCTGACAGGGGGGTTTCGAGCACCGGGGAGCTGTTTTTT; CDR3: CATKADRGVSSTGELFF; J: TRBJ2-2; length: 17; D: TRBD1; V: TRBV19; size: few
DNA: TGTGCCAGCAGTGATCTTTATAATTCACCCCTCCACTTT; CDR3: CASSDLYNSPLHF; J: TRBJ1-6; length: 13; D: NA; V: TRBV6-1; size: NA
DNA: TGTGCCACCGCCGGGACAGGGGGCGTCGGGGAGCTGTTTTTT; CDR3: CATAGTGGVGELFF; J: TRBJ2-2; length: 14; D: TRBD1; V: TRBV14; size: few
DNA: TGCAGTGCTAGAGATCGGGCGCGGGGGGGTTTCCGGTCCTACAATGAGCAGTTCTTC; CDR3: CSARDRARGGFRSYNEQFF; J: TRBJ2-1; length: 19; D: TRBD2; V: TRBV20-1; size: many
DNA: TGTGCCTGGAGTGACCCCCTCCCCGGACTAGCGGTTAGCACAGATACGCAGTATTTT; CDR3: CAWSDPLPGLAVSTDTQYF; J: TRBJ2-3; length: 19; D: TRBD2; V: TRBV30; size: NA
DNA: TGTGCCAGCTGGAAAGGGGGGGGCACTGAAGCTTTCTTT; CDR3: CASWKGGGTEAFF; J: TRBJ1-1; length: 13; D: NA; V: TRBV7-9; size: many
DNA: TGCAGTGCTAGAGATTGGGGCAGGGAGCACGAGCAGTACTTC; CDR3: CSARDWGREHEQYF; J: TRBJ2-7; length: 14; D: NA; V: TRBV20-1; size: many
DNA: TGCGCCAGCAGCCCCTTACCAACTCAGGGAAGCGGGGAGCTGTTTTTT; CDR3: CASSPLPTQGSGELFF; J: TRBJ2-2; length: 16; D: NA; V: TRBV5-1; size: NA
DNA: TGCGCCAGCAGCGTAGGACTAGCGGGGGGCTCTCCTACCTACGAGCAGTACTTC; CDR3: CASSVGLAGGSPTYEQYF; J: TRBJ2-7; length: 18; D: TRBD2; V: TRBV5-1; size: few
DNA: TGTGCCAGCAGTGTCCTTAGCGGGGGGGCGAATGAGCAGTTCTTC; CDR3: CASSVLSGGANEQFF; J: TRBJ2-1; length: 15; D: TRBD2; V: TRBV27; size: many
DNA: TGTGCCAGCGCCCCGAACCGGCTTAGCGGGGCCCAGGGGGAGCTGTTTTTT; CDR3: CASAPNRLSGAQGELFF; J: TRBJ2-2; length: 17; D: TRBD2; V: TRBV7-3; size: NA
DNA: TGTGCCAGTAGTACCGGACAGCCGAATAGCAATCAGCCCCAGCATTTT; CDR3: CASSTGQPNSNQPQHF; J: TRBJ1-5; length: 16; D: NA; V: TRBV19; size: few
DNA: TGCGCCGAAACACCCGGCAGGGGGTCTGGAAACACCATATATTTT; CDR3: CAETPGRGSGNTIYF; J: TRBJ1-3; length: 15; D: TRBD1; V: TRBV27; size: NA